Listed below are T cell receptor beta chains from one sample, sequenced in a study of T cells in localized non-small cell lung cancer. The protocol was immunoSEQ multiplex PCR, while the TCRdb copy is restricted to in-frame clones and leaves out a portion. The sample lists around 22,000 clones, roughly 88% occurring once. The specimen was peripheral blood mononuclear cells, collected before any cancer treatment. The receptors stem from a woman aged 40-69 years with stage III lung adenocarcinoma. The CDR3 runs from the conserved cysteine through the conserved F or W. Each record gives: J gene, V gene, CDR3 protein.

>TRBJ2-3|TRBV2
CASRGSLGSDTQYF
>TRBJ2-7|TRBV6-5
CASSYSSSYEQYF
>TRBJ2-1|TRBV25-1
CATLIPDYNEQFF
>TRBJ2-6|TRBV11-2
CASSHAGRGANVLTF
>TRBJ1-1|TRBV9
CASSPTSRGNTEAFF
>TRBJ1-1|TRBV11-2
CASSFGTPKTEAFF
>TRBJ1-2|TRBV5-5
CASGQTLNYGYTF
>TRBJ2-3|TRBV4-1
CASSQEGTSGHGNTQYF
>TRBJ1-3|TRBV6-1
CASSASGQNVGNTIYF
>TRBJ2-7|TRBV7-9
CASSLTPLYEQYF
>TRBJ1-3|TRBV19
CASKGQSSGNTIYF
>TRBJ1-2|TRBV30
CAWSTNNYGYTF
>TRBJ2-7|TRBV9
CASSAPSSYEQYF
>TRBJ2-5|TRBV9
CASSIPRSGGQETQYF
>TRBJ2-3|TRBV2
CASSAGPHSTDTQYF
>TRBJ2-4|TRBV2
CASSETSGRNIQYF
>TRBJ1-1|TRBV29-1
CSVPSWDRGDTEAFF
>TRBJ2-3|TRBV10-1
CASSPRDTETDTQYF
>TRBJ1-4|TRBV29-1
CSVDQGSNEKLFF
>TRBJ1-2|TRBV21-1
CASSKGQTGTGNYGYTF
>TRBJ1-5|TRBV10-2
CASRAEYLNNQPQHF
>TRBJ2-6|TRBV6-5
CASSYSGQPGANVLTF
>TRBJ1-1|TRBV9
CASSVGTGEGTEAFF
>TRBJ2-1|TRBV7-3
CASSLTSSGRGSYNEQFF